A selection of T cell receptor beta chains follows, all from one sample in a study of blood T cell repertoires in COVID-19. Assay: immunoSEQ multiplex PCR; the TCRdb copy retains only in-frame clones and omits some. The sample has over 130,000 clones, 70% to 90% seen once. The sequenced sample was peripheral blood. Receptors were obtained from a human donor in a cohort sampled during active COVID-19. Both conserved end residues are part of each CDR3. The D gene is left open where the match is weak. Rows may omit the clone size; those that give it use once, few, many or a size class.

TRBJ2-3	-	TRBD1	TRBV12-5	TGTGCTAGTGGTTTGGGGACAGGGACCCTGGATACGCAGTATTTT	CASGLGTGTLDTQYF
TRBJ2-3	-	-	TRBV5-4	TGTGCCAGCAGCCAATGGACTGGCGATACGCAGTATTTT	CASSQWTGDTQYF
TRBJ2-2	-	-	TRBV15	TGTGCCACCAGCAGAGATACACGTCCGAACACCGGGGAGCTGTTTTTT	CATSRDTRPNTGELFF
TRBJ2-5	few	TRBD2	TRBV7-9	TGTGCCAGCCGAAGAACCGGGACTAGCGGGGGGCTGCAAGAGACCCAGTACTTC	CASRRTGTSGGLQETQYF
TRBJ2-7	-	TRBD1	TRBV7-8	TGTGCCAGCATCCTCGGGACAGGGAGTTCCGAGCAGTACTTC	CASILGTGSSEQYF
TRBJ1-1	-	-	TRBV6-6	TGTGCCAGCAGTCGAGGTCGGGGGGACGCTTTCTTT	CASSRGRGDAFF
TRBJ2-5	-	TRBD2	TRBV6-2/TRBV6-3	TGTGCCAGCAGCCCCGGGGGGGAGACCCAGTACTTC	CASSPGGETQYF
TRBJ2-5	-	TRBD1	TRBV6-5	TGTGCCAGCAGCGACAGGGGCCGGGAGACCCAGTACTTC	CASSDRGRETQYF
TRBJ1-1	-	-	TRBV7-2	TGTGCCAGCAGCTTAGTAACAGTGAACACTGAAGCTTTCTTT	CASSLVTVNTEAFF
TRBJ1-2	-	TRBD1	TRBV4-3	TGCGCCAGCAGCCAAGTCCGACGGCAGGGGGGCTATGGCTACACCTTC	CASSQVRRQGGYGYTF
TRBJ2-1	-	TRBD2	TRBV5-1	TGCGCCAGCAGCTTGGGAGCGGGGGCCTCCTACAATGAGCAGTTCTTC	CASSLGAGASYNEQFF
TRBJ1-5	-	-	TRBV14	TGTGCCAGCAGCCAAGAATCACGCAGGGGCCATAGGCCCCAGCATTTT	CASSQESRRGHRPQHF
TRBJ2-2	-	TRBD1	TRBV30	TGTGCCTGGACCGAGGGACAGTTCACCGGGGAGCTGTTTTTT	CAWTEGQFTGELFF
TRBJ1-2	-	TRBD1	TRBV30	TGTGCCTGGAGGGGACAGGGGAACTATGGCTACACCTTC	CAWRGQGNYGYTF
TRBJ2-1	-	TRBD1	TRBV7-3	TGTGCCAGCAGCCAGAACGACAGGGGCCCCGGTGAGCAGTTCTTC	CASSQNDRGPGEQFF
TRBJ1-2	-	-	TRBV27	TGTGCCAGCAGTTTCGACGGACGCCGTCGGGGTTATGGCTACACCTTC	CASSFDGRRRGYGYTF
TRBJ2-7	-	TRBD1	TRBV5-1	TGCGCCAGCAGCAATGGGGCAGGGGGCGATTACGAGCAGTACTTC	CASSNGAGGDYEQYF
TRBJ2-7	-	TRBD1	TRBV25-1	TGTGCCAGCAGTGCTCCGGGACAGAATTATTACGAGCAGTACTTC	CASSAPGQNYYEQYF
TRBJ2-5	-	-	TRBV19	TGTGCCAGTAGTCCTCAAGGAGGCTCAGAGACCCAGTACTTC	CASSPQGGSETQYF
TRBJ1-6	-	TRBD1	TRBV9	TGTGCCAGCAGCGCCGCCAGGGGGAATTCACCCCTCCACTTT	CASSAARGNSPLHF
TRBJ2-3	-	TRBD2	TRBV7-2	TGTGCCAGCAGCGCGGGACTAGCTAGCACAGATACGCAGTATTTT	CASSAGLASTDTQYF
TRBJ2-1	-	TRBD2	TRBV27	TGTGCCAGCAGTGCGACTAGCGAGGCTGAGCAGTTCTTC	CASSATSEAEQFF
TRBJ1-5	-	TRBD1	TRBV6-5	TGTGCCAGCAGTCCCCGACAGGGGGGTCAGCCCCAGCATTTT	CASSPRQGGQPQHF